This record concerns one T cell receptor (beta chain) sequence. The target of this receptor is not known. The record has no base qualities; no much larger clone is one base away. Based on the germline V gene, the CDR1 and CDR2 sequences are SGHRS and YFSETQ. The germline ends are 20 bases apart after V is trimmed by 0 bases and J by 4 bases. The CDR3 runs 18 residues from the cysteine to the phenylalanine. The retained sequence is limited to the CDR3, 54 bases, with the frame set at the first base. The record originates from a study of blood T cells in healthy people across ages (dated by TCRdb to the mid-2010s). Regarding the research as a whole: Template switching captured roughly one uniquely barcoded TCR beta cDNA molecule per two T cells in model experiments. To track age-related changes in TCR beta repertoire diversity, the study relied on deep sequencing normalized with unique cDNA molecular identifiers. The donors were split into four age groups: young (average around 15 years), middle-aged (roughly 39), aged (roughly 65) and long-lived (approximately 80). The study analyzed two additional independent replicas of 1 million unique cDNA reads from the same blood draw for two donors, one aged 18 to 30 and one aged 80 or older. What the work shows at the level of the full study, not this receptor alone: Estimates of total diversity from one million sequenced T cells were regarded as lower bounds and underestimates. Compared with the aged group, the long-lived group had more naive CD4+ T cells, fewer expanded clones and increased TCR diversity, suggesting age selection. As age increased, observed TCR beta diversity per million T cells dropped in a roughly linear way, and a significant reduction was already evident by age 40. A strong correlation was found between observed TCR beta diversity and the percentage of naive T cells measured by flow cytometry. The CMV infection status of donors was not known, potentially confounding age-related changes in expanded clonotypes. Bulk unsorted PBMC profiling prevented conclusive comparison of naive and antigen-experienced compartments.

Systemically healthy Caucasian individuals from Russia, over 30 in total and aged roughly 6 to 100 years, were included as donors. Approximately 9.7 milliliters of peripheral blood were drawn from each donor into EDTA-treated Vacutainer tubes. Ficoll-Paque density-gradient centrifugation was used to isolate PBMCs, with at least 6.5 million per sample. Total RNA, at least 6 micrograms per sample, was extracted from PBMCs with Trizol reagent. For every donor, an aliquot of PBMCs went through flow cytometry to measure the percentages of naive CD45RAhigh/CD27high T cells. The method was 5' RACE. The data were produced on an Illumina HiSeq 2500. A second PCR of about 6 to 12 cycles was run with a J-beta primer mix and a sample-barcoded 5' primer. Each TCR beta cDNA molecule received a unique molecular identifier from a template-switch 5' adaptor carrying 12 random nucleotides. Each sample yielded at least 3 million CDR3-containing paired-end reads. All of the RNA was converted into first-strand cDNA using the Mint cDNA synthesis kit, with a TRBC-specific oligonucleotide serving as the primer. Following uracil-DNA glycosylase treatment, all cDNA underwent a first 18-cycle PCR with the universal primers M1SS and BC2_uni_R. On the study's bioinformatics: Normalization of each sample was performed by random selection of 1 million high-quality reads, each carrying a distinct molecular identifier. Instead of being binned into consensus sequences, reads with shared molecular identifiers were discarded. MiTCR, set to a Q25 quality threshold and the strictest error-elimination algorithm, was used for CDR3 identification, clonotype clustering and error correction. A nonparametric unseen species model using Euler transformation provided a lower-bound estimate of total TCR beta diversity. TCRdb applied fastp at Q25 and MiXCR to the public reads, then kept only in-frame beta chains. Rows matching on CDR3 protein sequence are summarized as one entry with the most common DNA and genes. The V and J calls come from TCRdb's annotation, not from the publication. The table for this sample lists 800,000 to 950,000 distinct CDR3 sequences; 25% to 30% of them were counted only once. The ten largest clones capture 9.5% to 13% of the sample.

The same specimen was also included in a second study, on T cells of mothers and their children. Per the second study: Nine systemically healthy Caucasian individuals, comprising three mothers and their six children, were included as donors. cDNA synthesis used all of the extracted RNA, with approximately 1.4 ug of RNA in each 15 ul reaction. Sample barcodes and 2-4 random nucleotides were added via the M1S primer in the second PCR. More than 9 million TCR beta CDR3 reads were obtained from each mother, and millions of reads were obtained from each child. In both related and unrelated pairs, thymic selection shapes the output of TCR recombination in a similar way, with inherited differences having only a minor effect. Normalized repertoire overlap was always slightly but never significantly higher in related than unrelated mother-child pairs. Persistent microchimeric T cell clones were not detected, at a sensitivity of about 90 clones per million clonotypes. In the study, deep NGS was used to compare the TCR beta repertoires of mothers and children, and features distinguishing related mother-child pairs from unrelated individuals were sought. On average, the children were roughly 10 +/- 4 years old, while the mothers were approximately 41 +/- 4 years old. After adapter ligation with NEBNext reagents, the libraries were sequenced on Illumina HiSeq 2000 with 100+100 nt paired-end reads. To prevent cross-contamination, the mother and child libraries were prepared a month apart and were sequenced in separate runs. Between roughly 450,000 and 2,200,000 distinct TCR beta clonotypes were identified per donor. Naive TCR beta clonotypes were estimated from low-frequency clonotypes matched to each donor's FACS-determined naive share, without sorting.

The sequencing sample was made of blood. The rearrangement combines TRBV5-1 with TRBJ1-3; the D gene is perhaps TRBD1, from 6 matching bases. This receptor was taken from a woman aged 40-49 years in good health. The CDR3 reads CASSLGQGIGSSGNTIYF. The DNA is as follows: TGCGCCAGCAGCTTGGGGCAGGGGATTGGTAGTAGCGGAAACACCATATATTTT. Supplemented by the reference TRBV5-1 and TRBJ1-3 proteins around the CDR3, the complete variable domain is KAGVTQTPRYLIKTRGQQVTLSCSPISGHRSVSWYQQTPGQGLQFLFEYFSETQRNKGNFPGRFSGRQFSNSRSEMNVSTLELGDSALYLCASSLGQGIGSSGNTIYFGEGSWLTVV.